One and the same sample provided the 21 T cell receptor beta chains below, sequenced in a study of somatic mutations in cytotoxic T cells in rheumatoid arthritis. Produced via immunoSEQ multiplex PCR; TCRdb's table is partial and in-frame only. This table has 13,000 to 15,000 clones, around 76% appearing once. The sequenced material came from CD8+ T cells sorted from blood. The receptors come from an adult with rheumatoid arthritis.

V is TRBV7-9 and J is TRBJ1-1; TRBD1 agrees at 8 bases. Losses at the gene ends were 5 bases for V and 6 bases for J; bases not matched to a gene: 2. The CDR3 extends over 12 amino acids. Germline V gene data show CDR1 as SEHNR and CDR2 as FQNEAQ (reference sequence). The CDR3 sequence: CASSPGGAEAFF. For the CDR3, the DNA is TGTGCCAGCAGCCCAGGGGGCGCTGAAGCTTTCTTT. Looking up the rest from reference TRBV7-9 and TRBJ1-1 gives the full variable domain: DTGVSQNPRHKITKRGQNVTFRCDPISEHNRLYWYRQTLGQGPEFLTYFQNEAQLEKSRLLSDRFSAERPKGSFSTLEIQRTEQGDSAMYLCASSPGGAEAFFGQGTRLTVV.

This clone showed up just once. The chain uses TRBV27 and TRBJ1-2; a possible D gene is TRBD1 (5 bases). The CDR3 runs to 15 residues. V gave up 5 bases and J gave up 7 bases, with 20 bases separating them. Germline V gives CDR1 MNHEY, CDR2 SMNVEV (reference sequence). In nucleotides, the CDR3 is TGTGCCAGCAGTCCCTTCTCAGGGTCGCCTTCTGGCTACACCTTC. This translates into CASSPFSGSPSGYTF.

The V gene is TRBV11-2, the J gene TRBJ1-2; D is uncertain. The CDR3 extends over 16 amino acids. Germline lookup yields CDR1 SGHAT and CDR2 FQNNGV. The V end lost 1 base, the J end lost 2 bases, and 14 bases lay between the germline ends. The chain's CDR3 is CASSLGGGGLNYGYTF. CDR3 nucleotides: TGTGCCAGCAGCTTAGGGGGAGGAGGATTAAACTATGGCTACACCTTC. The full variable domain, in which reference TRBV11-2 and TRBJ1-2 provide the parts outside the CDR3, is EAGVAQSPRYKIIEKRQSVAFWCNPISGHATLYWYQQILGQGPKLLIQFQNNGVVDDSQLPKDRFSAERLKGVDSTLKIQPAKLEDSAVYLCASSLGGGGLNYGYTFGSGTRLTVV.

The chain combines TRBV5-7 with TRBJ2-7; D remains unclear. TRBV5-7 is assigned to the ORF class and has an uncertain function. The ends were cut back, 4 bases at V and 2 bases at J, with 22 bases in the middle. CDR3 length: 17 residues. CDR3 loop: CASSQPTVLRPTYEQYF. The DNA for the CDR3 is TGTGCCAGCAGCCAACCGACGGTCCTTCGGCCCACCTACGAGCAGTACTTC.

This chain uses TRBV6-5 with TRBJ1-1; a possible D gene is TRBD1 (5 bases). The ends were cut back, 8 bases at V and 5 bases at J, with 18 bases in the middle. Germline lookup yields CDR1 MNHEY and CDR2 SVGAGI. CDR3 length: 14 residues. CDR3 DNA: TGTGCCAGCCGGGGGAGCAGGGCAAGAACTGAAGCTTTCTTT. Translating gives CASRGSRARTEAFF.

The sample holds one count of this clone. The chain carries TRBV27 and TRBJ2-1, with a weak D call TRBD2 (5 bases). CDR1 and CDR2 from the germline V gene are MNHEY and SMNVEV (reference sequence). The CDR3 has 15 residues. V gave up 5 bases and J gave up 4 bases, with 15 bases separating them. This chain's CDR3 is CASSVDSGSYNEQFF. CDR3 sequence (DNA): TGTGCCAGCAGTGTGGACTCGGGTTCGTACAATGAGCAGTTCTTC.

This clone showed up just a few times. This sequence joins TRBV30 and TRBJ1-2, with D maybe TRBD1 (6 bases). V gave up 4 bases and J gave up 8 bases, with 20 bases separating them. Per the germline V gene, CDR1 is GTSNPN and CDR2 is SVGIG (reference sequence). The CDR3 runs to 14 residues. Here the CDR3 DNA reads TGTGCCTGGACCTCCGAAAGGGGGTTACGAGGCTACACCTTC. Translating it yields CAWTSERGLRGYTF.

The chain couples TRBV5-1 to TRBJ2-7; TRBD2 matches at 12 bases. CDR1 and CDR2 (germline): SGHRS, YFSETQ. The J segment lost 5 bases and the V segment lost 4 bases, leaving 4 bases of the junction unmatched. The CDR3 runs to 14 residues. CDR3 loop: CASSETSGSDEQYF. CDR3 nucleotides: TGCGCCAGCAGCGAGACTAGCGGGAGCGACGAGCAGTACTTC.

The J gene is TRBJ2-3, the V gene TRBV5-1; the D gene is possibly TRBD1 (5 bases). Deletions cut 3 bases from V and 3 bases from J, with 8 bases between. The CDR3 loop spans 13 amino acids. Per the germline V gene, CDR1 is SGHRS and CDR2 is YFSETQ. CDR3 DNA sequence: TGCGCCAGCAGCTCCTGGACAACAGATACGCAGTATTTT. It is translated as CASSSWTTDTQYF.

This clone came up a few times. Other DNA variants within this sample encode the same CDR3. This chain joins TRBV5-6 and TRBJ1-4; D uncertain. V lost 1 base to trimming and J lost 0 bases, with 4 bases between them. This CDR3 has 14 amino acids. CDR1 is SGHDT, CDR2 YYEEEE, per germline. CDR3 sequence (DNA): TGTGCCAGCAGCTTGATTGCAACTAATGAAAAACTGTTTTTT. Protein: CASSLIATNEKLFF. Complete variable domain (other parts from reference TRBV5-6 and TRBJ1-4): DAGVTQSPTHLIKTRGQQVTLRCSPKSGHDTVSWYQQALGQGPQFIFQYYEEEERQRGNFPDRFSGHQFPNYSSELNVNALLLGDSALYLCASSLIATNEKLFFGSGTQLSVL.

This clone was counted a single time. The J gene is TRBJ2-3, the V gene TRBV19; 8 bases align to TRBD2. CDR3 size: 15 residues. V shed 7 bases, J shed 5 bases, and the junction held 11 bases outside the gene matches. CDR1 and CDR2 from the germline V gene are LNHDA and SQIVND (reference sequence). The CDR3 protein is CASMDSGGPKDTQYF. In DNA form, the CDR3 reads TGTGCCAGTATGGATTCGGGGGGGCCTAAAGATACGCAGTATTTT.

CDR3: CASSLPIGLNTEAFF. The CDR3 region has the DNA TGTGCCAGCAGCTTACCAATTGGACTGAACACTGAAGCTTTCTTT. This chain connects TRBV5-6 to TRBJ1-1; D gene uncertain. CDR1 is SGHDT, CDR2 YYEEEE, per germline. Trimming shortened V by 2 bases and J by 0 bases, and 11 bases separated the two germline ends. This CDR3 spans 15 amino acids.

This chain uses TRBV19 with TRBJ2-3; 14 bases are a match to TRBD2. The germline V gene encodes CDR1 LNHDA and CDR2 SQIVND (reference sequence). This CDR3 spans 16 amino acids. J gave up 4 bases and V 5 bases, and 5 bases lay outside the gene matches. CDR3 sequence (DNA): TGTGCCAGTAGTTCCAGACTAGCGGGAGGGCCAGATACGCAGTATTTT. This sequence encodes CASSSRLAGGPDTQYF.

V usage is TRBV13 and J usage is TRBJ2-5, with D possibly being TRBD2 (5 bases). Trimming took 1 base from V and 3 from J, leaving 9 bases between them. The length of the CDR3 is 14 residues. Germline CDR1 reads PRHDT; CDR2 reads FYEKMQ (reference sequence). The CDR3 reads CASSLESAEETQYF. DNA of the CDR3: TGTGCCAGCAGCTTAGAATCAGCGGAAGAGACCCAGTACTTC.

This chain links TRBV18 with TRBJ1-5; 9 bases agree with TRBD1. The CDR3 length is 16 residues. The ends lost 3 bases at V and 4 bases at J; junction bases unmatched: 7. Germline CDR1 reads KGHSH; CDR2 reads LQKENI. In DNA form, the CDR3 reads TGTGCCAGCTCACCGGACAGGGGCCTTTCAAATCAGCCCCAGCATTTT. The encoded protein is CASSPDRGLSNQPQHF.

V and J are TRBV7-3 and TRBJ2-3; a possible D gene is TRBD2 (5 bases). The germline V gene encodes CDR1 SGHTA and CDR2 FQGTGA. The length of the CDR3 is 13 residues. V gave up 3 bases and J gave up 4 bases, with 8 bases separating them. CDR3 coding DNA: TGTGCCAGCAGCTTGCTGGGAGCAGATACGCAGTATTTT. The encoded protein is CASSLLGADTQYF.

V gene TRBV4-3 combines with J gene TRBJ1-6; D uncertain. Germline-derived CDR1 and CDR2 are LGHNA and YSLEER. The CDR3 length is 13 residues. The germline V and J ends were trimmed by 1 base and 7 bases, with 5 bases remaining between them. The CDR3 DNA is TGCGCCAGCAGCCAAGGAGCAAATTCACCCCTCCACTTT. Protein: CASSQGANSPLHF.

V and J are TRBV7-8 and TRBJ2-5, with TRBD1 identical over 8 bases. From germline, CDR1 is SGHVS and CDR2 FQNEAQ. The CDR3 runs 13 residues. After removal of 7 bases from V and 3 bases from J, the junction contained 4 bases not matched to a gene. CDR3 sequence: CASNPDREETQYF. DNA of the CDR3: TGTGCCAGCAACCCGGACAGGGAAGAGACCCAGTACTTC.

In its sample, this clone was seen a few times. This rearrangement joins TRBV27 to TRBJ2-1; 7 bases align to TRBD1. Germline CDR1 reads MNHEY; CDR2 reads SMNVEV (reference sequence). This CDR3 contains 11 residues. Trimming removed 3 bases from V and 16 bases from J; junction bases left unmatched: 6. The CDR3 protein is CASSFEGGLFF. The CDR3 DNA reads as TGTGCCAGCAGTTTTGAAGGGGGCTTATTCTTC.

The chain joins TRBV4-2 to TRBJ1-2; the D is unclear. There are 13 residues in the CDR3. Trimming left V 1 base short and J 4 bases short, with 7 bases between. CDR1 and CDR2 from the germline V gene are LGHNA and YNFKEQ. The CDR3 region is CASSQGLGYGYTF. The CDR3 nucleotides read TGTGCCAGCAGCCAAGGCCTCGGCTATGGCTACACCTTC.

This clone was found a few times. In nucleotides, the CDR3 is TGTGCCAGCAGCGCAGCCCCAGGGAACGAGCAGTACTTC. It is translated as CASSAAPGNEQYF. The chain combines TRBV7-6 with TRBJ2-7; TRBD1 is a possible D gene (5 bases). The CDR3 sequence is 13 residues long. Trimming pared 5 bases from V and 5 bases from J, leaving 13 bases between. CDR1 SGHVS and CDR2 FNYEAQ come from the germline V gene.